This T cell receptor (beta chain) comes out of a study of blood T cell repertoires in COVID-19. The protocol was immunoSEQ multiplex PCR, while the TCRdb copy is restricted to in-frame clones and leaves out a portion. This sample yields about 170,000 clones, of which approximately 80% are seen a single time; roughly a tenth belongs to the top ten. V gave up 1 base and J gave up 12 bases, with 10 bases separating them. The CDR3 runs 11 residues. The germline V gene encodes CDR1 GTSNPN and CDR2 SVGIG (reference sequence). Sequencing was carried out using peripheral blood. This sequence joins TRBV30 and TRBJ2-1; D is ambiguous. The clonotype comes from a woman older than 75 with active or convalescent COVID-19. The CDR3 protein is CAWSGGSGQFF. CDR3 sequence (DNA): TGTGCCTGGAGTGGTGGCTCTGGGCAGTTCTTC.